The rows below give T cell receptor beta chains drawn from one sample of a study of immune evolution from preneoplasia to lung adenocarcinoma. Measured with immunoSEQ multiplex PCR; TCRdb has only the in-frame clones, and not every one. This table has approximately 8,600 clones, around 86% appearing once. The sample taken for sequencing was FFPE minimally invasive lung adenocarcinoma tissue. These receptors were taken from an older donor with lung adenocarcinoma. The CDR3 runs from the conserved cysteine through the conserved F or W. Each record gives: CDR3 length, V gene, J gene, CDR3 protein.

>13|TRBV11-2|TRBJ1-1
CASSLNSNTEAFF
>13|TRBV7-9|TRBJ2-1
CASSFWGYNEQFF
>15|TRBV6-6|TRBJ1-3
CASRAGTGGGNTIYF
>15|TRBV28|TRBJ1-3
CASSLWTGTGNTIYF
>16|TRBV18|TRBJ1-1
CASSPRGQTMNTEAFF
>14|TRBV6-5|TRBJ1-2
CASSYGPDIYGYTF
>15|TRBV6-1|TRBJ2-7
CASSIGAGGPYEQYF
>20|TRBV18|TRBJ2-6
CASSPNDGSGILRGANVLTF
>16|TRBV5-1|TRBJ2-3
CASSLGPSGAQNTQYF
>16|TRBV29-1|.
CSVETAGQGAIYEQYF
>14|TRBV6-6|TRBJ1-1
CASRPSGGNTEAFF
>13|TRBV11-1|TRBJ1-1
CASSLGIGDEAFF
>12|TRBV5-6|TRBJ2-1
CASSLDRGEQFF
>16|TRBV14|TRBJ2-1
CASSQLDRKIYNEQFF
>14|TRBV19|TRBJ1-1
CASRQGALSTEAFF
>13|TRBV11-2|TRBJ1-2
CASSPRTVYGYTF
>15|TRBV9|TRBJ1-5
CASSPLGAANQPQHF
>12|TRBV6-6|TRBJ2-5
CASSPSGETQYF
>17|TRBV10-3|TRBJ2-2
CAISEGQGSIHPWELFF
>14|TRBV11-2|TRBJ1-1
CASSLGRAATEAFF
>15|TRBV5-1|TRBJ2-7
CASSEGGGISHEQYF
>15|TRBV7-3|TRBJ2-1
CASSLGLAGVNEQFF
>15|TRBV19|TRBJ2-1
CASRETGSSHNEQFF
>17|TRBV2|TRBJ2-1
CASSPSTISSAGNEQFF
>13|TRBV18|TRBJ1-1
CASRRNSNTEAFF
>15|TRBV2|TRBJ2-1
CASSLQGRPYNEQFF
>17|TRBV5-6|TRBJ1-3
CASSLGGRISSGNTIYF
>15|TRBV19|TRBJ2-5
CASRDRGEQGETQYF
>14|TRBV10-1|TRBJ2-1
CASSRTKSYNEQFF
>14|TRBV19|TRBJ1-2
CASRDGQGGYGYTF
>15|TRBV5-1|TRBJ1-1
CASSPVRLLGTEAFF
>18|TRBV5-1|TRBJ2-2
CASSWTGSWPSSTGELFF
>15|TRBV5-1|TRBJ1-2
CASSRDSFRQYGYTF
>15|TRBV19|TRBJ2-6
CASMRGGAGANVLTF
>13|TRBV7-2|TRBJ2-2
CASSLARAGELFF
>12|TRBV11-2|TRBJ2-2
CASSRNTGELFF
>14|TRBV10-3|TRBJ2-3
CATRLATSTDTQYF
>14|TRBV15|TRBJ1-1
CATSPRTGNTEAFF
>14|TRBV6-5|TRBJ2-1
CASSNYRVGNEQFF
>14|TRBV11-2|TRBJ1-5
CASSFGGRNQPQHF
>17|TRBV4-1|TRBJ2-5
CASSPGVGLAGEGTQYF
>11|TRBV19|TRBJ1-1
CASILGGEAFF
>14|TRBV9|TRBJ2-2
CASSVTGNTGELFF